One and the same sample provided the 31 T cell receptor beta chains below, sequenced in a study of shared clonotypes between healthy human individuals. Using immunoSEQ multiplex PCR, the repertoire was profiled, and TCRdb retains in-frame clones only, with some absent. The data contain 500,000 or so clones, more than 95% of them singletons. The material sequenced was naive CD4+ T cells sorted from blood. Specified subset: CD45RA+ positively selected. Receptors originate from a woman aged 25 to 45 in good health.

V and J are TRBV5-1 and TRBJ1-1, with no clear D. The CDR3 has 13 residues. Germline V gene data show CDR1 as SGHRS and CDR2 as YFSETQ. Trimming shortened V by 4 bases and J by 3 bases, and 10 bases separated the two germline ends. CDR3: CASSGTEDTEAFF. The CDR3 DNA is TGCGCCAGCAGCGGAACAGAGGACACTGAAGCTTTCTTT.

The chain joins TRBV5-1 to TRBJ2-7; no definite D call. CDR1 is SGHRS, CDR2 YFSETQ, per germline. CDR3 length: 15 residues. V was shortened by 1 base and J by 2 bases, with 13 bases between the two germline ends. The CDR3 sequence: CASSLTPQTPYEQYF. The CDR3 bases are TGCGCCAGCAGCTTGACACCCCAGACCCCCTACGAGCAGTACTTC. Supplemented by reference TRBV5-1 and TRBJ2-7, the full variable domain reads KAGVTQTPRYLIKTRGQQVTLSCSPISGHRSVSWYQQTPGQGLQFLFEYFSETQRNKGNFPGRFSGRQFSNSRSEMNVSTLELGDSALYLCASSLTPQTPYEQYFGPGTRLTVT.

The gene calls are TRBV7-9 and TRBJ2-7; D call uncertain. Germline CDR1 and CDR2: SEHNR and FQNEAQ (reference sequence). Trimming left V 1 base short and J 9 bases short, with 7 bases between. The CDR3 extends over 11 amino acids. The DNA for the CDR3 is TGTGCCAGCAGCTTAGAAATAGCGCAGTACTTC. The encoded protein is CASSLEIAQYF.

The gene calls are TRBV2 and TRBJ2-3; D is possibly TRBD1 (6 bases). The CDR3 has 14 residues. Between the trimmed V and J ends, which lost 7 bases and 5 bases, there was a span of 16 bases. Germline V gene lookup returns CDR1 SNHLY and CDR2 FYNNEI. As DNA, the CDR3 is TGTGCCAGCACTAGTGTACAGGGTATAGATACGCAGTATTTT. Protein sequence: CASTSVQGIDTQYF.

This clone has only one observation. J is TRBJ2-3 and V is TRBV5-4; possible D gene TRBD1, 5 bases. CDR3 length equals 14 residues. Germline V CDR1 and CDR2: SGHNT, YYREEE (reference sequence). With 0 bases removed from V and 1 base from J, the gap between germline ends came to 6 bases. The CDR3: CASSLGGRTDTQYF. Here the CDR3 DNA reads TGTGCCAGCAGCTTGGGGGGCCGCACAGATACGCAGTATTTT.

This clone was seen only once. This chain uses TRBV14 with TRBJ2-1, with TRBD2 matching over 11 bases. J lost 5 bases, V lost 2 bases, and 8 bases had no gene match. The CDR3 runs 17 residues. CDR1 SGHDN and CDR2 FVKESK come from the germline V gene. The CDR3 loop reads CASSQLRTSGSNNEQFF. Written as DNA, the CDR3 is TGTGCCAGCAGCCAACTCCGAACTAGCGGGAGTAACAATGAGCAGTTCTTC. Full variable domain (rest looked up from reference TRBV14 and TRBJ2-1): EAGVTQFPSHSVIEKGQTVTLRCDPISGHDNLYWYRRVMGKEIKFLLHFVKESKQDESGMPNNRFLAERTGGTYSTLKVQPAELEDSGVYFCASSQLRTSGSNNEQFFGPGTRLTVL.

The V and J genes are TRBV18 and TRBJ1-1; D unresolved. Trimming pared 2 bases from V and 0 bases from J, leaving 10 bases between. The CDR3 length is 15 residues. CDR1 and CDR2 (germline): KGHSH, LQKENI. The CDR3 loop reads CASSPGQNMNTEAFF. CDR3 bases: TGTGCCAGCTCACCAGGCCAAAACATGAACACTGAAGCTTTCTTT.

The chain carries TRBV9 and TRBJ2-3; 10 bases are shared with TRBD2. The CDR3 is 15 residues long. In germline, CDR1 is SGDLS, CDR2 YYNGEE. J gave up 4 bases and V 3 bases, and 5 bases lay outside the gene matches. The chain's CDR3 is CASSGGLALPDTQYF. The CDR3 DNA reads as TGTGCCAGCAGCGGGGGACTAGCGCTGCCAGATACGCAGTATTTT.

V is TRBV15 and J is TRBJ2-7, with a tentative D call TRBD2 (6 bases). The germline CDR1 and CDR2 sequences are LNHNV and YYDKDF (reference sequence). The V end lost 2 bases, the J end lost 7 bases, and 24 bases lay between the germline ends. The CDR3 spans 17 residues. CDR3: CATSRSPLKRESREQYF. The CDR3 coding sequence is TGTGCCACCAGCAGATCCCCACTAAAACGGGAGTCTCGTGAGCAGTACTTC.

The gene calls are TRBV28 and TRBJ2-7, with a tentative D call TRBD2 (5 bases). V dropped 2 bases and J dropped 6 bases, with 11 bases sitting between them. CDR3 length: 13 amino acids. From germline, CDR1 is MDHEN and CDR2 SYDVKM. As DNA, the CDR3 is TGTGCCAGCAGTTTACACCCCGAGGGCGAGCAGTACTTC. As protein: CASSLHPEGEQYF.

The rearrangement links TRBV28 to TRBJ1-5, with D possibly TRBD1 on 5 matching bases. V lost 2 bases, J lost 2 bases, and 7 bases lay in between. The length of the CDR3 is 14 residues. Germline CDR1 is MDHEN and CDR2 is SYDVKM. CDR3 sequence (DNA): TGTGCCAGCAGTTTACAGGGTGGCAATCAGCCCCAGCATTTT. Amino acids: CASSLQGGNQPQHF.

The rearrangement links TRBV5-1 to TRBJ2-1; 7 nucleotides match TRBD2. V gave up 0 bases and J gave up 6 bases; unmatched junction bases: 3. The germline V gene encodes CDR1 SGHRS and CDR2 YFSETQ. The CDR3 contains 14 residues. The CDR3 is CASSLVGGPNEQFF. The CDR3 DNA sequence: TGCGCCAGCAGCTTGGTGGGAGGGCCCAATGAGCAGTTCTTC.

The chain combines TRBV5-6 with TRBJ2-5; D is perhaps TRBD2 (5 bases). The J call may be mistaken, given a closer DNA end match to TRBJ2-7. Germline CDR1 reads SGHDT; CDR2 reads YYEEEE. The CDR3 consists of 13 residues. DNA of the CDR3: TGTGCCAGCAGCGGAGGACTTAGCTACGAGCAGTACTTC. As protein: CASSGGLSYEQYF.

The chain has TRBV27 and TRBJ1-2; 9 bases fit TRBD1. Germline values: CDR1 MNHEY, CDR2 SMNVEV (reference sequence). The CDR3 has 16 residues. The ends lost 6 bases at V and 4 bases at J; junction bases unmatched: 12. The CDR3 coding sequence is TGTGCCAGCAGAGCACCGGGACAGGGCCCTTTCTATGGCTACACCTTC. Protein product: CASRAPGQGPFYGYTF.

This clone was seen only a few times. The rearrangement uses TRBV28 and TRBJ1-2; D is undetermined. The CDR3 has 12 residues. V lost 2 bases to trimming and J lost 4 bases, with 5 bases between them. Germline-derived CDR1 and CDR2 are MDHEN and SYDVKM. The CDR3 coding sequence is TGTGCCAGCAGTTTAAAGTTCTATGGCTACACCTTC. The encoded protein is CASSLKFYGYTF.

The J gene is TRBJ2-7, the V gene TRBV5-1; weak D call: TRBD2 (5 bases). In germline, CDR1 is SGHRS, CDR2 YFSETQ. This CDR3 spans 12 amino acids. V lost 6 bases and J 4 bases, leaving 11 bases between the germline ends. The CDR3 loop reads CASNPGNYEQYF. CDR3 nucleotides: TGCGCCAGCAACCCCGGGAATTACGAGCAGTACTTC.

The rearrangement uses TRBV5-4 and TRBJ2-5; D uncertain. The J call could be wrong; TRBJ2-7 is a better fit for the DNA end. The germline gives CDR1 SGHNT, CDR2 YYREEE (reference sequence). This CDR3 region has 13 residues. CDR3 region: CASSLVGSYEQYF. CDR3 nucleotides: TGTGCCAGCAGCTTGGTGGGGTCCTACGAGCAGTACTTC.

This clone was counted once. This chain joins TRBV6-5 and TRBJ1-1; tentatively, D is TRBD1 (6 bases). The CDR3 sequence is 12 residues long. Between the trimmed V and J ends, which lost 5 bases and 4 bases, there was a span of 8 bases. The V gene's germline CDR1 is MNHEY and CDR2 SVGAGI. The CDR3: CASSRDTTEAFF. The CDR3, as DNA: TGTGCCAGCAGTCGGGACACCACTGAAGCTTTCTTT.

The chain employs TRBV14 and TRBJ2-7, with a weak D call TRBD1 (6 bases). The ends were cut back, 1 base at V and 6 bases at J, with 16 bases in the middle. Germline CDR1 reads SGHDN; CDR2 reads FVKESK. The length of the CDR3 is 15 residues. CDR3 sequence: CASSQGSARGFEQYF. CDR3 in DNA: TGTGCCAGCAGCCAAGGTTCGGCCAGGGGTTTCGAGCAGTACTTC.

This clone has only one observation. The chain uses TRBV13 and TRBJ2-5; no reliable D call. The CDR3 contains 15 residues. Germline V gene lookup returns CDR1 PRHDT and CDR2 FYEKMQ (reference sequence). V lost 3 bases, J lost 2 bases, and 13 bases lay in between. The CDR3 is CASSFYSGRQETQYF. CDR3 sequence (DNA): TGTGCCAGCAGCTTTTACTCAGGCAGGCAAGAGACCCAGTACTTC.

The chain carries TRBV5-4 and TRBJ2-2; maybe TRBD1 (6 bases). Per the germline V gene, CDR1 is SGHNT and CDR2 is YYREEE (reference sequence). CDR3 length equals 16 residues. V lost 4 bases and J lost 0, with 13 bases in between. The CDR3 protein is CASSKRQDANTGELFF. CDR3 bases: TGTGCCAGCAGCAAACGACAGGACGCGAACACCGGGGAGCTGTTTTTT.

V gene TRBV2 combines with J gene TRBJ2-5; 16 bases line up with TRBD2. Trimming cost V 7 bases and J 4 bases; bases outside gene matches: 9. Germline V lookup: CDR1 SNHLY, CDR2 FYNNEI. The CDR3 has 17 amino acids. CDR3 DNA: TGTGCCAGCAACCAAGGGACTAGCGGGAGGGCCGGAGAGACCCAGTACTTC. Protein: CASNQGTSGRAGETQYF.

V and J are TRBV4-1 and TRBJ2-1; 8 bases map to TRBD2. Germline V lookup: CDR1 MGHRA, CDR2 YSYEKL. CDR3 length equals 15 residues. With 5 bases clipped from V and 6 bases from J, the junction kept 9 bases outside the gene matches. In nucleotides, the CDR3 is TGCGCCAGCAGCGGGGGACTAGTTGTGGCCAATGAGCAGTTCTTC. Translated, it gives CASSGGLVVANEQFF.

This clone has just a few counts. The rearrangement uses TRBV11-2 and TRBJ1-4, with D perhaps TRBD1 (6 bases). The CDR3 length is 14 residues. CDR1 and CDR2 (germline): SGHAT, FQNNGV. V shed 3 bases and J shed 8 bases, with 13 bases lying between them. The chain's CDR3 is CASSFRTAGEKLFF. CDR3 DNA: TGTGCCAGCAGCTTCCGGACAGCTGGGGAAAAACTGTTTTTT.

This clone showed up just a few times. Other DNA variants within this sample encode the same CDR3. This sequence joins TRBV14 and TRBJ2-5; the D is unclear. The CDR3 sequence is 12 residues long. Trimming pared 5 bases from V and 5 bases from J, leaving 9 bases between. CDR1 is SGHDN, CDR2 FVKESK, per germline. CDR3 protein: CASSSSRETQYF. Here the CDR3 DNA reads TGTGCCAGCAGCTCGTCTAGGGAGACCCAGTACTTC.

V and J are TRBV19 and TRBJ2-5; 8 nucleotides match TRBD1. The DNA end is a closer match to TRBJ2-7, so the J assignment may be wrong. CDR3 size: 15 residues. The V gene's germline CDR1 is LNHDA and CDR2 SQIVND (reference sequence). CDR3: CASSIVGTGPYEQYF. The CDR3 DNA is TGTGCCAGTAGTATAGTAGGGACAGGCCCCTACGAGCAGTACTTC.

The V gene is TRBV5-1, the J gene TRBJ2-1; 10 bases agree with TRBD2. The germline CDR1 and CDR2 sequences are SGHRS and YFSETQ. This CDR3 region has 15 residues. V shed 4 bases, J shed 6 bases, and the junction held 7 bases outside the gene matches. CDR3 nucleotide sequence: TGCGCCAGCAGCGAGCGGGAGGGCCTTGGCAATGAGCAGTTCTTC. This codes for CASSEREGLGNEQFF.

The sample holds a few counts of this clone. The V and J genes are TRBV11-2 and TRBJ1-2; 9 bases match TRBD1. The CDR3 totals 11 residues. Per germline, CDR1 SGHAT and CDR2 FQNNGV. The V gene end was trimmed by 5 bases and the J gene end by 13 bases; junction bases not matched to a gene: 5. CDR3 protein: CASSKQGAFTF. CDR3 DNA sequence: TGTGCCAGCAGCAAACAGGGGGCCTTCACCTTC.

V usage is TRBV7-2 and J usage is TRBJ2-3; TRBD2 matches 9 bases. V lost 7 bases, J lost 5 bases, and 10 bases stayed unmatched. CDR1 and CDR2 (germline): SGHTA, FQGNSA. There are 15 residues in the CDR3. The CDR3 DNA follows: TGTGCCAGCACCTCAGCGGGAGGAGGGGGAGATACGCAGTATTTT. Translated, it gives CASTSAGGGGDTQYF.

The chain couples TRBV19 to TRBJ1-5; tentative D call: TRBD1 (5 bases). Deletions cut 3 bases from V and 0 bases from J, with 21 bases between. Germline CDR1 reads LNHDA; CDR2 reads SQIVND (reference sequence). There are 19 residues in the CDR3. The chain's CDR3 is CASSISGYRQPFSNQPQHF. The CDR3 region has the DNA TGTGCCAGTAGTATTTCTGGTTATAGACAGCCCTTTAGCAATCAGCCCCAGCATTTT.

The chain combines TRBV7-9 with TRBJ1-3; 9 bases match TRBD1. J lost 6 bases, V lost 1 base, and 13 bases had no gene match. Germline loops: CDR1 SEHNR, CDR2 FQNEAQ (reference sequence). The CDR3 sequence is 18 residues long. The CDR3 loop is CASSLDPGQGPLENTIYF. In nucleotides, the CDR3 is TGTGCCAGCAGCTTAGATCCGGGACAGGGACCTCTGGAAAACACCATATATTTT.